This is a list of T cell receptor beta chains from one sample in a study of blood T cell repertoires in COVID-19. The repertoire was sequenced with immunoSEQ multiplex PCR; TCRdb's copy has only in-frame clones and lacks some. Of roughly 70,000 clones listed, about 80% are singletons. Input material: peripheral blood. The receptors here all came from a woman aged 60 to 75 with acute or convalescent COVID-19. Each CDR3 is given with its conserved first and last residue. D genes are given only for firm matches. The size field is filled for only some rows; it gives once, few, many or a size class.

j_call clone_size v_call d_call cdr3_nt cdr3_aa
TRBJ2-1 NA TRBV7-3 TRBD2 TGTGCCAGCAGCTTAAAGGCTAGCGGGGTGGGGGAGCAGTTCTTC CASSLKASGVGEQFF
TRBJ1-2 NA TRBV6-5 NA TGTGCCAGCAGACCCGTCGGAGCTAACTATGGCTACACCTTC CASRPVGANYGYTF
TRBJ1-1 NA TRBV3-1/TRBV3-2 TRBD1 TGTGCCAGCAGCCGGGACAGTTCCACTGAAGCTTTCTTT CASSRDSSTEAFF
TRBJ1-5 NA TRBV6-1 TRBD1 TGTGCCAGCAGTGACGGGACAGGGATTCGGAGCAATCAGCCCCAGCATTTT CASSDGTGIRSNQPQHF
TRBJ2-3 NA TRBV5-1 NA TGCGCCAGCAGCTTGTTCGCAGATACGCAGTATTTT CASSLFADTQYF
TRBJ1-2 NA TRBV3-1/TRBV3-2 TRBD1 TGTGCCAGCAGCCAAAGAACCGGACAGGGGACCTATGGCTACACCTTC CASSQRTGQGTYGYTF
TRBJ2-1 NA TRBV19 TRBD2 TGTGCCAGTAGCCTAGCGGGGACCTACAATGAGCAGTTCTTC CASSLAGTYNEQFF
TRBJ1-6 NA TRBV19 TRBD1 TGTGCCAGTACCTCACAGGGGGGTGGGTCACCCCTCCACTTT CASTSQGGGSPLHF
TRBJ2-7 NA TRBV11-2 NA TGTGCCAGCAGCTTAGTAGCAGGGTCCGACTACGAGCAGTACTTC CASSLVAGSDYEQYF
TRBJ2-3 NA TRBV10-3 NA TGTGCCACTCAGACGGGTAGCACAGATACGCAGTATTTT CATQTGSTDTQYF
TRBJ2-1 NA TRBV27 TRBD1 TGTGCCAGCATCCGATCGGGACAGCTCCCCAATGAGCAGTTCTTC CASIRSGQLPNEQFF
TRBJ2-6 NA TRBV5-1 TRBD1 TGCGCCAGCAGCTTGGAGGGGACAGTATCCTCTGGGGCCAACGTCCTGACTTTC CASSLEGTVSSGANVLTF
TRBJ1-3 NA TRBV5-8 NA TGTGCCAGCAGCTTGGCAGGCAGACAGACTGGAAACACCATATATTTT CASSLAGRQTGNTIYF
TRBJ2-7 few TRBV29-1 NA TGCAGCGTTGTGGAGGGGGAGCAGTACTTC CSVVEGEQYF
TRBJ1-2 NA TRBV5-1 NA TGCGCCAGCAGCCCGGCAGGGGATGGCTACACCTTC CASSPAGDGYTF
TRBJ1-1 NA TRBV7-9 TRBD1 TGTGCCAGCAGCCCCGGACAGGGGGATACTGAAGCTTTCTTT CASSPGQGDTEAFF
TRBJ1-2 NA TRBV5-4 NA TGTGCCAGCAGCTTGGTATCAGGTACGCATGGCTACACCTTC CASSLVSGTHGYTF
TRBJ2-7 NA TRBV7-2 TRBD1 TGTGCCAGCAGCTTCAACTCGTTAATTACGGGACAGGAGAAAGGGGAGCAGTACTTC CASSFNSLITGQEKGEQYF